A single sample gave rise to the 8 T cell receptor beta chains below, sequenced in a study of T cell clones after liver transplantation. Clones were read by immunoSEQ multiplex PCR, and TCRdb kept only the in-frame ones, dropping some. This repertoire shows approximately 100,000 clones, about 81% found once; its top ten account for 0.99%. Sequencing was performed on CD4+ T cells from blood, taken before liver transplant. These receptor sequences come from a human donor who received a liver transplant.

The chain couples TRBV19 to TRBJ1-1; D is possibly TRBD1 (6 bases). Per germline, CDR1 LNHDA and CDR2 SQIVND (reference sequence). The length of the CDR3 is 13 residues. V was clipped by 3 bases and J by 9 bases, with 14 bases between them. The CDR3 protein is CASSIEGGRKAFF. The CDR3, as DNA: TGTGCCAGTAGTATTGAGGGGGGGCGAAAAGCTTTCTTT.

V and J are TRBV5-1 and TRBJ2-5, with TRBD2 matching over 11 bases. The germline V gene encodes CDR1 SGHRS and CDR2 YFSETQ. J lost 2 bases, V lost 4 bases, and 13 bases had no gene match. The CDR3 is 18 amino acids. The CDR3 loop is CASSPRVAGGSRQETQYF. CDR3 in DNA: TGCGCCAGCAGCCCCCGGGTAGCGGGGGGGTCTCGGCAAGAGACCCAGTACTTC. Variable domain in full (rest from reference TRBV5-1 and TRBJ2-5): KAGVTQTPRYLIKTRGQQVTLSCSPISGHRSVSWYQQTPGQGLQFLFEYFSETQRNKGNFPGRFSGRQFSNSRSEMNVSTLELGDSALYLCASSPRVAGGSRQETQYFGPGTRLLVL.

The chain uses TRBV18 and TRBJ1-5; TRBD1 is a possible D gene (6 bases). V lost 6 bases and J lost 1, with 13 bases in between. CDR1 and CDR2 (germline): KGHSH, LQKENI. The CDR3 has 15 residues. CDR3 in DNA: TGTGCCAGCTCGGAGCAGGGGATGAGCAATCAGCCCCAGCATTTT. Translating it yields CASSEQGMSNQPQHF.

The chain uses TRBV7-3 and TRBJ2-2, with D hard to call. The CDR3 length is 12 residues. Germline lookup yields CDR1 SGHTA and CDR2 FQGTGA. V was shortened by 5 bases and J by 5 bases, with 6 bases between the two germline ends. The CDR3 spells CASSPSTGELFF. Written as DNA, the CDR3 is TGTGCCAGCAGCCCCTCGACCGGGGAGCTGTTTTTT. Supplemented by reference TRBV7-3 and TRBJ2-2, the full variable domain reads GAGVSQTPSNKVTEKGKYVELRCDPISGHTALYWYRQSLGQGPEFLIYFQGTGAADDSGLPNDRFFAVRPEGSVSTLKIQRTERGDSAVYLCASSPSTGELFFGEGSRLTVL.

The rearrangement uses TRBV27 and TRBJ1-2, with TRBD1 identical over 7 bases. The CDR3 loop spans 17 amino acids. Germline V lookup: CDR1 MNHEY, CDR2 SMNVEV (reference sequence). V shed 5 bases and J 8 bases; nucleotides not matched to a gene: 20. In DNA form, the CDR3 reads TGTGCCAGCAGTGCCGCGGGACAGTCGGCCCTGAGGAAGGGCTACACCTTC. Encoded protein: CASSAAGQSALRKGYTF.

V usage is TRBV5-1 and J usage is TRBJ2-1; TRBD1 matches at 8 bases. CDR3 length: 15 amino acids. Looked up from germline, CDR1 is SGHRS and CDR2 is YFSETQ. The ends lost 0 bases at V and 7 bases at J; junction bases unmatched: 6. The CDR3 DNA follows: TGCGCCAGCAGCTTGGTCCAGGGGGCGGGAAATGAGCAGTTCTTC. This sequence encodes CASSLVQGAGNEQFF.

The chain is built from TRBV5-4 and TRBJ1-1, with 7 bases lining up with TRBD1. J gave up 7 bases and V 3 bases, and 9 bases lay outside the gene matches. This CDR3 contains 14 residues. Germline loops: CDR1 SGHNT, CDR2 YYREEE (reference sequence). The DNA of the CDR3 is TGTGCCAGCAGCTCAGGACCTGGGACAGTTGAAGCTTTCTTT. It codes for CASSSGPGTVEAFF.

This rearrangement joins TRBV28 to TRBJ2-2; D ambiguous. Looked up from germline, CDR1 is MDHEN and CDR2 is SYDVKM. V lost 11 bases, J lost 5 bases, and 6 bases lay in between. This CDR3 contains 10 residues. The CDR3 nucleotides read TGTGCCCCGGAAACCGGGGAGCTGTTTTTT. Amino acids: CAPETGELFF.